This T cell receptor (beta chain) derives from a study of blood T cell repertoires in COVID-19. The germline V and J ends were trimmed by 5 bases and 1 base, with 15 bases remaining between them. CDR1 and CDR2 from the germline V gene are LGHDT and YNNKEL (reference sequence). The length of the CDR3 is 15 residues. Sequencing used immunoSEQ multiplex PCR; TCRdb keeps in-frame clones, though not all of them. The table lists roughly 50,000 clones, 75% to 95% of them singletons. Sequencing used peripheral blood. The rearrangement uses TRBV3-1 (or the pseudogene TRBV3-2) and TRBJ2-7; a possible D gene is TRBD2 (6 bases). The clonotype originates from a man aged 45-65 years with active COVID-19. This CDR3 is CASSNPTGGSYEQYF. CDR3 in DNA: TGTGCCAGCAGCAACCCCACAGGAGGGTCCTACGAGCAGTACTTC.